The clone carrying this T cell receptor beta chain was observed at least ten times. Its target is not known. The sample comes from a study of T cells in Graves' hyperthyroidism and ophthalmopathy. Points from the study as a whole: Blood held most thyroid clonotypes expanded above 0.001 frequency. By a 13 V-J model, ophthalmopathy was set apart from stable hyperthyroidism.

V lost 2 bases, J lost 4 bases, and 14 bases lay in between. From germline, CDR1 is MNHEY and CDR2 SVGAGI. This CDR3 spans 15 amino acids. Amplified TCR beta CDR3 regions came from RNA transcripts. When the TCR CDR3 underwent first-round RT-PCR, the HTBI primer set was used. One entry per CDR3 protein results from TCRdb running MiXCR on the multiplex PCR reads. This table holds around 720,000 distinct CDR3 sequences, 35% found once. This clonotype originated in a woman in her forties with Graves' hyperthyroidism. The chain carries TRBV6-5 and TRBJ1-1, with D hard to call. Material: blood. This chain's CDR3 is CASSYGSGRSTEAFF. In DNA, the CDR3 is TGTGCCAGCAGTTACGGGTCGGGTCGGAGCACTGAAGCTTTCTTT.